The source of this T cell receptor (beta chain) is a study of cytomegalovirus exposure and HLA in healthy donors. The CDR3 is 16 residues long. V lost 8 bases to trimming and J lost 3 bases; unmatched junction nucleotides: 17. Per germline, CDR1 SGDLS and CDR2 YYNGEE. Remarks on this clone: Its antigen remains unknown.

Study-wide points: It was fewer than 200 TCR beta chains that were listed as cytomegalovirus-associated.

Assay used: immunoSEQ multiplex PCR; TCRdb lists only in-frame clones, some missing. The table records fewer than 200,000 clones, about 90% of them present only once. The donors were in the approximately 120-subject validation cohort, distinct from the approximately 700-subject first cohort. Sequencing used PBMCs. The origin of this receptor is a woman aged 18 to 35 in good health and CMV-seropositive. The rearrangement links TRBV9 to TRBJ2-7, with TRBD2 matching over 7 bases. In DNA, the CDR3 is TGTGCCAGGGATCGGGACGGCACTAGCGCCGACTACGAGCAGTACTTC. Protein sequence: CARDRDGTSADYEQYF. Filled out from reference TRBV9 and TRBJ2-7, the complete variable domain reads DSGVTQTPKHLITATGQRVTLRCSPRSGDLSVYWYQQSLDQGLQFLIQYYNGEERAKGNILERFSAQQFPDLHSELNLSSLELGDSALYFCARDRDGTSADYEQYFGPGTRLTVT.